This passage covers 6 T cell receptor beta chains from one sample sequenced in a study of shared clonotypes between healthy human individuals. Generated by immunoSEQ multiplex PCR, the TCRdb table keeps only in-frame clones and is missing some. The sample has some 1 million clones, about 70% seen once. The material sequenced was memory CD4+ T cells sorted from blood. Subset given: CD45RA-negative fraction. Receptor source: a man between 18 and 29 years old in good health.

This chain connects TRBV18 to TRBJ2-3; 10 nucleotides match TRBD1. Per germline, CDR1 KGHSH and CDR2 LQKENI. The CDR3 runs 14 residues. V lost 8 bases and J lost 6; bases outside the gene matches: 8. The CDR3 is CASLDRGQGDTQYF. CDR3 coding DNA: TGTGCCAGCCTTGACAGGGGGCAAGGGGATACGCAGTATTTT.

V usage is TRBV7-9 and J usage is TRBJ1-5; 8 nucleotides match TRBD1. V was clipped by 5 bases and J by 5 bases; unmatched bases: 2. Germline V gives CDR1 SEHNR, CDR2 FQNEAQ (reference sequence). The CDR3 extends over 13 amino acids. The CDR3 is CASSGQGDQPQHF. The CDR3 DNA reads TGTGCCAGCAGCGGACAGGGCGATCAGCCCCAGCATTTT.

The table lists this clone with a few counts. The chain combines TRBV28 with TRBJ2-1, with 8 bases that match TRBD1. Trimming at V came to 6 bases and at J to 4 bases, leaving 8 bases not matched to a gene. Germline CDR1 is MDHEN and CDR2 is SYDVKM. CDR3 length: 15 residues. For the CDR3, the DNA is TGTGCCAGCAGAACCCTCGGACAGGGATACAATGAGCAGTTCTTC. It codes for CASRTLGQGYNEQFF.

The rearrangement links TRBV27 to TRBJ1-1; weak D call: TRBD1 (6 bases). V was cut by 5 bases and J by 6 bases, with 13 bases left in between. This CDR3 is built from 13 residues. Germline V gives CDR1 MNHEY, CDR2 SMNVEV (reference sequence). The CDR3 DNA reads TGTGCCAGCAGTAAACAGGGAGGCGCTGAAGCTTTCTTT. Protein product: CASSKQGGAEAFF.

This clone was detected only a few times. The CDR3: CASSPTGYSNQPQHF. CDR3 nucleotides: TGTGCCAGCAGTCCTACAGGCTATAGCAATCAGCCCCAGCATTTT. This chain joins TRBV6-5 and TRBJ1-5, with a tentative D call TRBD1 (5 bases). The ends were cut back, 5 bases at V and 0 bases at J, with 11 bases in the middle. Germline V gives CDR1 MNHEY, CDR2 SVGAGI. CDR3 size: 15 residues.

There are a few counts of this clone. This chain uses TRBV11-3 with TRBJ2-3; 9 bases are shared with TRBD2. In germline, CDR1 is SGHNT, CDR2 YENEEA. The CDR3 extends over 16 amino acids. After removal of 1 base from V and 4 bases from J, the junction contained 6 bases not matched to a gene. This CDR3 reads CASSLGVSGRSDTQYF. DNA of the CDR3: TGTGCCAGCAGCTTAGGCGTTAGCGGGAGATCAGATACGCAGTATTTT.